The TCR beta chain under discussion was sequenced for a study of a mutant IDH1 vaccine in newly diagnosed glioma. This table comes from immunoSEQ multiplex PCR, and its TCRdb copy is limited to in-frame clones, with some not included. The repertoire has over 55,000 clones, around 83% of them found once; the top ten carry approximately 4.5%. Notes on the study in general: Pseudoprogression looked unconnected to shifts in top peripheral T cell clonotypes.

A single count supports this clone. The target antigen is unknown. Time point: baseline, week 1 (first vaccination visit). Treatment defined: pre-vaccination baseline after standard-of-care therapy. The sequence came from a woman in her late teens or twenties with glioma. Some clones in this sample may be carry-over from other donors' samples. Specimen: peripheral blood mononuclear cells (PBMCs), collected from a glioma patient treated with radiotherapy, temozolomide or both.

The CDR3 sequence: CASSFQETQYF. In DNA form, the CDR3 reads TGTGCCAGCAGCTTTCAAGAGACCCAGTACTTC. The rearrangement uses TRBV7-2 and TRBJ2-5; D uncertain. V was cut by 3 bases and J by 2 bases, with 1 base left in between. Germline values: CDR1 SGHTA, CDR2 FQGNSA. The CDR3 has 11 residues.